This T cell receptor (beta chain) was sequenced during a study of cytomegalovirus exposure and HLA in healthy donors. The CDR3 totals 18 residues. V was pared by 0 bases and J by 2 bases, with 19 bases between. Germline-derived CDR1 and CDR2 are MGHRA and YSYEKL. Note on this clone: Its antigen is as yet unknown.

Data came from immunoSEQ multiplex PCR; TCRdb stores just in-frame clones and leaves some out. Here the sample spans 180,000 or so clones, approximately 87% being singletons. Whole-study findings and limits: In the 120 validation repertoires, roughly 94% of cluster scores exceeded 0, per a later analysis. Approximately 160 TCR beta chains were listed as cytomegalovirus-associated.

This TCR derives from a young woman in good health and CMV-seronegative. Material: PBMCs. This chain connects TRBV4-1 to TRBJ2-5; D is possibly TRBD2 (6 bases). This CDR3 reads CASSQDAEAGLPQETQYF. DNA of the CDR3: TGCGCCAGCAGCCAAGATGCGGAGGCGGGGTTGCCTCAAGAGACCCAGTACTTC.